The clone carrying this TCR beta chain occurred many times. In the library, unique molecular identifiers were attached to individual cDNA molecules. TCRdb recomputed calls from the RACE reads with MiXCR, one row per CDR3 protein. Altogether fewer than 70,000 distinct CDR3 sequences are present, approximately 11% being singletons, with the ten largest covering 4% to 6%. These data belong to a study of human T cells and chemical hapten exposure. Across the whole study: Skin on the upper inner arm, about 2 cm by about 2 cm in size, was sensitized with 2% DPC. For the roughly 24-week duration of the study, patients were given weekly doses of diphenylcyclopropenone on the scalp.

Deletions cut 5 bases from V and 9 bases from J, with 21 bases between. The CDR3 has 14 residues. Germline V CDR1 and CDR2: DFQATT, SNEGSKA (reference sequence). Time point meaning: pre-sensitization, week 0. Treatment given: therapeutic diphenylcyclopropenone sensitization with weekly scalp DPC. The sample consisted of whole blood, taken in connection with sensitization to the hapten diphenylcyclopropenone (DPC). The clonotype was recovered from a woman aged 45-65 years with alopecia areata. Some clones in this sample may be carry-over from other donors' samples. The genes are TRBV20-1 and TRBJ2-3; no definite D call. CDR3 residues: CSAQIEETPRTQYF. In nucleotides, the CDR3 is TGCAGTGCTCAGATCGAGGAAACCCCCCGGACGCAGTATTTT.